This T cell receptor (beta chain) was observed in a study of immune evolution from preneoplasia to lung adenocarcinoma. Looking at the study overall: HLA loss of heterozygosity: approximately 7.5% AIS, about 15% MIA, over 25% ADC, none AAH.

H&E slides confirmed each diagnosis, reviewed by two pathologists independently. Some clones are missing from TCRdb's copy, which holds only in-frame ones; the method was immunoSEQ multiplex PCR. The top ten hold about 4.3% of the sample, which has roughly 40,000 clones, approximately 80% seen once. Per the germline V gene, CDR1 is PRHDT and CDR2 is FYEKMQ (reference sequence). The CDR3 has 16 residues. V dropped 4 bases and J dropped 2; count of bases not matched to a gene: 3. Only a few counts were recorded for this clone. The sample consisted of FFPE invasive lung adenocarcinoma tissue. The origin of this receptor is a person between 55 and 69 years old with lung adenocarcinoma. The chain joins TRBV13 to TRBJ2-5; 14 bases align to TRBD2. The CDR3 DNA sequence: TGTGCCAGCAGCTCGGGACTAGCGGGGGTTCAAGAGACCCAGTACTTC. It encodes CASSSGLAGVQETQYF.